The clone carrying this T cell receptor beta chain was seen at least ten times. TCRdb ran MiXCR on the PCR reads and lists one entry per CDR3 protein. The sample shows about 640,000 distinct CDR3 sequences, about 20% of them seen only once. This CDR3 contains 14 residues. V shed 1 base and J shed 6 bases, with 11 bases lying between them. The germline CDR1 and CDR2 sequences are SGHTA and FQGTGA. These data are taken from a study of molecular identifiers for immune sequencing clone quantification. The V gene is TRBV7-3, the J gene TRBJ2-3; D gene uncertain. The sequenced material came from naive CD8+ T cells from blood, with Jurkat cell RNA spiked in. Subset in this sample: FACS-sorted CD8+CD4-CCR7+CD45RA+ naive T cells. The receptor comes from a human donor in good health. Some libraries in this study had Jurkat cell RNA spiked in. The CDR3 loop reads CASSLKAMGDTQYF. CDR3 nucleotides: TGTGCCAGCAGCTTAAAGGCCATGGGGGATACGCAGTATTTT.